These 8 T cell receptor beta chains came from one sample sequenced in a study of blood T cell repertoires in COVID-19. Sequenced by immunoSEQ multiplex PCR; TCRdb stores in-frame clones only, minus some. The table has fewer than 300,000 clones, 85% seen once; the top ten hold 2% to 3%. What was sequenced was PBMCs or T cells enriched from blood (not recorded which). The receptors were gathered from a woman aged 45-65 years who had recovered from COVID-19.

V and J are TRBV20-1 and TRBJ1-5; possible D gene TRBD1, 5 bases. V dropped 6 bases and J dropped 3 bases, with 12 bases sitting between them. Per germline, CDR1 DFQATT and CDR2 SNEGSKA (reference sequence). This CDR3 comprises 13 residues. The CDR3 coding sequence is TGCAGTGCCAGTAGACAGTACAATCAGCCCCAGCATTTT. It encodes CSASRQYNQPQHF.

This clone was counted a single time. The rearrangement joins TRBV11-2 to TRBJ1-2; 8 nucleotides line up with TRBD1. The CDR3 is 16 amino acids. Germline assignment: CDR1 SGHAT and CDR2 FQNNGV. The V and J ends lost 5 bases and 8 bases, in that order; junction bases with no gene match: 16. DNA of the CDR3: TGTGCCAGCAGCCTAAATGGAGTGACAGGGGCCGGCGGCTACACCTTC. Translated, it gives CASSLNGVTGAGGYTF.

The chain carries TRBV10-1 and TRBJ2-3; 10 positions match TRBD1. There are 16 residues in the CDR3. Unmatched junction bases numbered 11, after V lost 3 bases and J lost 8 bases. Looked up from germline, CDR1 is WNHNN and CDR2 is SYGVQD (reference sequence). The CDR3 nucleotides read TGCGCCAGCAGTGATCCCGGGACAGGGGATGAGGCTACGCAGTATTTT. Amino acid sequence: CASSDPGTGDEATQYF.

This clone was recorded a few times. The chain combines TRBV3-1 (or the pseudogene TRBV3-2) with TRBJ1-6; the D gene is possibly TRBD1 (5 bases). Germline V gene lookup returns CDR1 LGHDT and CDR2 YNNKEL (reference sequence). The V gene lost 4 bases and the J gene lost 8 bases, with 6 bases spanning the gap. The CDR3 covers 12 residues. The CDR3 sequence is CASSLRDSPLHF. For the CDR3, the DNA is TGTGCCAGCAGCCTCAGGGATTCACCCCTCCACTTT.

The sample holds one count of this clone. The sample carries other DNA sequences with the same CDR3. The chain links TRBV5-1 to TRBJ2-3, with D perhaps TRBD2 (6 bases). The CDR3 runs 14 residues. Trimming removed 2 bases from V and 0 bases from J, with 7 bases in between. Germline CDR1 and CDR2: SGHRS and YFSETQ. CDR3 sequence reads: CASSFGGSTDTQYF. CDR3 in DNA: TGCGCCAGCAGCTTCGGGGGTAGCACAGATACGCAGTATTTT.

A few counts support this clone. The chain joins TRBV28 to TRBJ1-1; possible D gene TRBD1, 5 bases. V lost 6 bases and J lost 1, with 12 bases in between. The CDR3 is 14 residues long. Per the germline V gene, CDR1 is MDHEN and CDR2 is SYDVKM. The DNA for the CDR3 is TGTGCCAGCAGAGCCGGAGGGACGAACACTGAAGCTTTCTTT. Its protein is CASRAGGTNTEAFF. Together with reference TRBV28 and TRBJ1-1, the CDR3 gives the full variable domain: DVKVTQSSRYLVKRTGEKVFLECVQDMDHENMFWYRQDPGLGLRLIYFSYDVKMKEKGDIPEGYSVSREKKERFSLILESASTNQTSMYLCASRAGGTNTEAFFGQGTRLTVV.

The chain uses TRBV2 and TRBJ1-3, with D perhaps TRBD1 (5 bases). V lost 5 bases and J 0 bases, leaving 14 bases between the germline ends. In germline, CDR1 is SNHLY, CDR2 FYNNEI. This CDR3 spans 16 amino acids. The CDR3 coding sequence is TGTGCCAGCAGTTTACAAGGGGCTCTCTCTGGAAACACCATATATTTT. Its protein product is CASSLQGALSGNTIYF.

The chain joins TRBV9 to TRBJ1-1; D is uncertain. The V end lost 4 bases, the J end lost 0 bases, and 7 bases lay between the germline ends. The CDR3 is 13 amino acids. CDR1 and CDR2 (germline): SGDLS, YYNGEE. CDR3 in DNA: TGTGCCAGCAGCCTCCAGGTGAACACTGAAGCTTTCTTT. It codes for CASSLQVNTEAFF.